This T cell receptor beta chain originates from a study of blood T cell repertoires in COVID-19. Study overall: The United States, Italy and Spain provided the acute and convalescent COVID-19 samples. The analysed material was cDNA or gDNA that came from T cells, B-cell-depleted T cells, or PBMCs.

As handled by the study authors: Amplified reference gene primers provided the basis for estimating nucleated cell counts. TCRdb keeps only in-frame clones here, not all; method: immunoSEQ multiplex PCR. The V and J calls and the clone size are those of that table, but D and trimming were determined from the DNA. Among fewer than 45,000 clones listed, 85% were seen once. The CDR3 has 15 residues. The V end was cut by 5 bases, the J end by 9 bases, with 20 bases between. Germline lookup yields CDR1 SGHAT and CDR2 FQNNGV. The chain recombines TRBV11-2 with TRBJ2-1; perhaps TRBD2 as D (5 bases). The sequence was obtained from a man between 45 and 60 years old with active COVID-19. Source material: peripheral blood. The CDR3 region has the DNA TGTGCCAGCAGCCCCCAAAGCGGCCCCCTGGGTGAGCAGTTCTTC. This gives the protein CASSPQSGPLGEQFF. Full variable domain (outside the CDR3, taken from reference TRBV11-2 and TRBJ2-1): EAGVAQSPRYKIIEKRQSVAFWCNPISGHATLYWYQQILGQGPKLLIQFQNNGVVDDSQLPKDRFSAERLKGVDSTLKIQPAKLEDSAVYLCASSPQSGPLGEQFFGPGTRLTVL.